These 8 T cell receptor beta chains were sequenced from one sample in a study of cytomegalovirus exposure and HLA in healthy donors. Clones were read by immunoSEQ multiplex PCR, and TCRdb kept only the in-frame ones, dropping some. The sample records around 150,000 clones, just over 90% being singletons. The material sequenced was PBMCs. These receptors originate from a man in his late teens or twenties in good health and CMV-seronegative.

The chain couples TRBV19 to TRBJ2-1, with 13 bases that match TRBD2. This CDR3 has 16 amino acids. V lost 6 bases to trimming and J lost 7 bases; unmatched junction nucleotides: 9. CDR1 and CDR2 from the germline V gene are LNHDA and SQIVND (reference sequence). The CDR3 spells CASRPQTSGGRNEQFF. CDR3 in DNA: TGTGCCAGTAGACCCCAGACTAGCGGGGGGAGGAATGAGCAGTTCTTC.

The genes are TRBV4-2 and TRBJ2-6, with 9 nucleotides matching TRBD2. Per the germline V gene, CDR1 is LGHNA and CDR2 is YNFKEQ. The trim removed 0 bases at V and 2 bases at J, leaving 8 bases unmatched. The CDR3 is 19 residues long. The CDR3 nucleotides read TGTGCCAGCAGCCAAGATGGTGGCGGGGGGGCGGCTGGGGCCAACGTCCTGACTTTC. It yields the protein CASSQDGGGGAAGANVLTF.

V and J are TRBV7-9 and TRBJ1-5; D uncertain. Germline values: CDR1 SEHNR, CDR2 FQNEAQ (reference sequence). This CDR3 is built from 14 residues. Trimming pared 1 base from V and 1 base from J, leaving 5 bases between. The CDR3 sequence: CASSLDSSNQPQHF. CDR3 in DNA: TGTGCCAGCAGCTTAGACAGCAGCAATCAGCCCCAGCATTTT.

J is TRBJ2-3 and V is TRBV5-4, with D possibly matching TRBD1 (6 bases). The CDR3 is 18 residues long. CDR1 and CDR2 (germline): SGHNT, YYREEE (reference sequence). V was trimmed by 2 bases and J by 0 bases, leaving 19 bases between them. CDR3 in DNA: TGTGCCAGCAGCTTTAAAGTAATTGGCACAGGGAGCACAGATACGCAGTATTTT. It specifies CASSFKVIGTGSTDTQYF.

This clone was detected only once. This chain joins TRBV9 and TRBJ2-3; 8 bases map to TRBD1. With 4 bases clipped from V and 4 bases from J, the junction kept 5 bases outside the gene matches. From germline, CDR1 is SGDLS and CDR2 YYNGEE. This CDR3 comprises 14 residues. In DNA, the CDR3 is TGTGCCAGCAGCACCCGACAGGGGTCAGATACGCAGTATTTT. Encoded protein: CASSTRQGSDTQYF. The variable domain in full, completed from reference TRBV9 and TRBJ2-3, reads DSGVTQTPKHLITATGQRVTLRCSPRSGDLSVYWYQQSLDQGLQFLIQYYNGEERAKGNILERFSAQQFPDLHSELNLSSLELGDSALYFCASSTRQGSDTQYFGPGTRLTVL.

The V and J genes are TRBV2 and TRBJ2-1; 9 bases are shared with TRBD2. Germline V gives CDR1 SNHLY, CDR2 FYNNEI. The CDR3 length is 14 residues. V trimming: 6 bases; J trimming: 3 bases; junction bases outside the gene matches: 3. The CDR3 region has the DNA TGTGCCAGCAGCCTAGCGGGGAGCTACAATGAGCAGTTCTTC. Residues: CASSLAGSYNEQFF.

This clone was picked up one time. The chain joins TRBV9 to TRBJ1-1; TRBD1 matches at 9 bases. V lost 4 bases, J lost 5 bases, and 6 bases stayed unmatched. This CDR3 has 14 amino acids. Germline loops: CDR1 SGDLS, CDR2 YYNGEE. DNA of the CDR3: TGTGCCAGCAGCCCCGGACAGGGGTGGACTGAAGCTTTCTTT. Protein product: CASSPGQGWTEAFF.

The J gene is TRBJ1-3, the V gene TRBV9; a possible D gene is TRBD1 (6 bases). The CDR3 length is 16 residues. V was cut by 3 bases and J by 0 bases, with 13 bases left in between. Germline CDR1 SGDLS, CDR2 YYNGEE. This CDR3 reads CASSEGQGNSGNTIYF. The CDR3 nucleotides are TGTGCCAGCAGCGAGGGTCAGGGGAACTCTGGAAACACCATATATTTT.